The subject of this entry is one TCR beta chain. Its cognate antigen has yet to be identified. Base qualities are not at hand, and no much larger clone is one base apart. This record comes from a study of immune evolution from preneoplasia to lung adenocarcinoma listed by TCRdb under 2021. Some background on the complete study: No AAH lesions showed HLA loss of heterozygosity, compared with 6% to 8.5% of AIS, approximately 15% of MIA and about a third of ADC lesions. POLYSOLVER was used to infer Class I HLA alleles from exome data, and LOHHLA was used to detect allele-specific HLA loss. TCR sequencing data came from 50 to 55 patients. Resected precursor lesions (AAH, AIS, MIA) and invasive adenocarcinomas were compared against paired morphologically normal lung tissue. The study used immune gene expression, TCR sequencing and multiplex immunofluorescence to profile the immune contexture of lung adenocarcinoma precursors and invasive adenocarcinoma. The immune data were combined with whole exome sequencing and methylation data from the same cohort of nodules. A total of around 58 patients with pulmonary nodules who underwent surgical resection were included in the overall cohort. Sample size was determined by specimen availability and not by a prior power calculation. The study reported that 90 to 120 samples were used for TCR sequencing. Study-level results and caveats: The highest T cell clonality was observed in KRAS-mutant nodules compared with EGFR-mutant or double wild-type lesions. The findings were based on association rather than direct causation, and larger cohorts with long-term follow-up and longitudinal biopsies were deemed needed. The highest clonality was observed in normal lung, whereas higher T cell density and diversity but lower clonality appeared to be present in later-stage lesions. Because all patients were from Japan and China, applicability to Western populations was uncertain. Normal lung had the highest top T cell clone frequencies, which appeared to decline progressively from AAH through AIS, MIA and invasive adenocarcinoma.

The immunoSEQ hsTCRbeta Kit was used to sequence TCR beta CDR3 regions from DNA. In the original analysis: TCR sequencing data were analysed with the ImmunoSEQ Analyzer. T cell clonality was defined as 1 minus Pielou's evenness computed on productive rearrangements. To measure T cell diversity, the inverse Simpson index was applied to productive templates. T cell density was TCR beta template counts normalized to usable DNA, estimated by amplifying and sequencing housekeeping genes. Two-sided Kruskal-Wallis tests were used to compare TCR metrics between histologic stages. Held by TCRdb, this immuneACCESS table contains in-frame sequences only and omits some clones. Under half of the omission traces to an unresolved V gene where checked; the cause of the rest is unknown. V and J calls and clone size follow that table, whereas D and trimming were derived from the DNA. Counted in this sample were 8,000 to 9,000 clones; roughly 80% of them appeared once. About 9% of the sample rests with the top ten.

Trimming takes 5 bases from V and 11 bases from J, and the germline ends sit 19 bases apart. The germline V gene (reference sequence) sets CDR1 to MNHEY and CDR2 to SMNVEV. Spanning cysteine to phenylalanine, the CDR3 consists of 14 amino acids. Left in the record is the CDR3 DNA by itself, 42 bases read in frame from the first base. Resection was performed on patients in Japan or China between the mid-2010s and the late 2010s. Two lung cancer pathologists independently confirmed the histologic diagnosis of each case on H&E slides. To enrich premalignant or tumor cells for nucleic acid extraction, macro-dissection was performed after pathologic assessment. The AllPrep DNA/RNA FFPE Kit was used to isolate DNA from FFPE tissue.

Recombination joined TRBV27 with TRBJ1-5, with the D gene not clear enough to name. The sequenced sample was FFPE minimally invasive lung adenocarcinoma tissue. What the cell subset or site label conveys for this sample: micro-invasive lung adenocarcinoma (MIA). The receptor was isolated from an older donor with lung adenocarcinoma. The DNA sequence is as follows: TGTGCCAGCAGTCGAGACACGTCCGGCTCAGCCCAGCATTTT. This sequence encodes CASSRDTSGSAQHF.